Sequencing of this T cell receptor beta chain was carried out in a study of shared T cell receptors in the human thymus. The CDR3 spans 14 residues. V was pared by 5 bases and J by 2 bases, with 12 bases between. CDR1 is PRHDT and CDR2 is FYEKMQ in the germline V gene (reference sequence). Sequenced by immunoSEQ multiplex PCR; TCRdb stores in-frame clones only, minus some. Seen here are roughly 710,000 clones, roughly 85% observed once, and the top ten hold 0.008% to 0.011%. This sample was shared with a second study, whose subject was human thymus T cells. That source notes: Donation came from healthy Finnish infants having corrective surgery for congenital heart defects. From resections taken during corrective heart surgery, the thymus tissue was obtained. Thymic repertoires of unrelated individuals were reported in related research to overlap highly.

The gene calls are TRBV13 and TRBJ2-5, with a possible D match to TRBD2 (6 bases). The sequenced sample was thymocytes. The sequence was obtained from a girl under three years old with a congenital heart defect. The CDR3 region is CASSADYLQETQYF. CDR3 sequence (DNA): TGTGCCAGCAGCGCGGACTATCTGCAAGAGACCCAGTACTTC.